This TCR beta chain was profiled in a study of cytomegalovirus exposure and HLA in healthy donors. Trimming took 2 bases from V and 7 from J; bases not matched to a gene: 10. There are 16 residues in the CDR3. The V gene's germline CDR1 is LNHDA and CDR2 SQIVND (reference sequence). Amplification used 60 Vbeta primers and 13 Jbeta primers. Assay used: immunoSEQ multiplex PCR; TCRdb lists only in-frame clones, some missing. The sample holds tens of thousands of clones, roughly 63% seen once. This TCR came from a boy aged 5 to 17 in good health and CMV-seropositive. The material sequenced was PBMCs. V usage is TRBV19 and J usage is TRBJ2-2, with 7 bases that match TRBD1. CDR3 sequence (DNA): TGTGCCAGTAGTATAATTACGGTCAGGGGGATCGGGGAGCTGTTTTTT. Translating it yields CASSIITVRGIGELFF. Full variable domain (missing parts from reference TRBV19 and TRBJ2-2): DGGITQSPKYLFRKEGQNVTLSCEQNLNHDAMYWYRQDPGQGLRLIYYSQIVNDFQKGDIAEGYSVSREKKESFPLTVTSAQKNPTAFYLCASSIITVRGIGELFFGEGSRLTVL.